This TCR beta chain derives from a study of cytomegalovirus exposure and HLA in healthy donors. General study findings and limits: Segments of the TCR beta V type were, in most cases, productive about 87% or about 30% of the time in an earlier analysis. Rare TCR sequences predominated, though certain public TCRs were found in many donors. It emerged from a later analysis that several of the most significant clusters appeared to be linked to common viral pathogens.

As concerns this clone: Its antigen is unknown.

The PCR used 60 Vbeta and 13 Jbeta primers. Profiled with immunoSEQ multiplex PCR; TCRdb holds only in-frame clones, not every one. The sample records around 140,000 clones, over 60% being singletons. Losses at the gene ends were 5 bases for V and 1 base for J; bases not matched to a gene: 0. The CDR3 loop spans 14 amino acids. Germline V gene lookup returns CDR1 SGHNT and CDR2 YYREEE (reference sequence). This chain links TRBV5-4 with TRBJ2-7; 13 bases line up with TRBD2. Sequencing was done on a sample of PBMCs. The TCR was taken from a woman aged 55-69 years in good health and CMV-seronegative. In DNA, the CDR3 is TGTGCCAGCAGACTAGCGGGAGGGTCCTACGAGCAGTACTTC. This translates into CASRLAGGSYEQYF.